This TCR beta chain stems from a study of control samples from healthy donors and cancer patients. The data were produced by immunoSEQ multiplex PCR, yet TCRdb's version contains in-frame clones alone and is incomplete. The table includes about 75,000 clones, 85% to 95% detected once. Between the trimmed V and J ends, which lost 1 base and 6 bases, there was a span of 19 bases. The CDR3 runs to 17 residues. Germline CDR1 reads LGHDT; CDR2 reads YNNKEL (reference sequence). Sequencing was done on a sample of blood. This sequence joins TRBV3-1 (or the pseudogene TRBV3-2) and TRBJ2-1, with no clear D. The receptor comes from a woman aged 40 to 50 in good health. CDR3 coding DNA: TGTGCCAGCAGCCAAGTTTACGGTCGTTTCCCCGTCAATGAGCAGTTCTTC. Translated, it gives CASSQVYGRFPVNEQFF.